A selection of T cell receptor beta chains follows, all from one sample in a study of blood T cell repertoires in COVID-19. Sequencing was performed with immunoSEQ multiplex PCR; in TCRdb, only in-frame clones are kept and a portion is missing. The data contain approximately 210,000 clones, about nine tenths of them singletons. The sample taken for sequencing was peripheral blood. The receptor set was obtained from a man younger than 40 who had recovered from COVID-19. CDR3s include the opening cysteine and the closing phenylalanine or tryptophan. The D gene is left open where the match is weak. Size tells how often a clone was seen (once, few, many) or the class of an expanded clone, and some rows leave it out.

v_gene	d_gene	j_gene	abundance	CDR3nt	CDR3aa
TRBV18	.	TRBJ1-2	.	TGTGCCAGCTCACGCGGACAGACTTCAAACTATGGCTACACCTTC	CASSRGQTSNYGYTF
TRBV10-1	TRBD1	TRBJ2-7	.	TGCGCCAGCAGCCGGGGAATCCGACAGGGAAGGTACGAGCAGTACTTC	CASSRGIRQGRYEQYF
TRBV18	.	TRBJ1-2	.	TGTGCCAGCTCACCATCGGACAGCGGATTCGGCTACACCTTC	CASSPSDSGFGYTF
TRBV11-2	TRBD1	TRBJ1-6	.	TGTGCCAGCAGTTTAGACAGGGGGCCACCTAATTCACCCCTCCACTTT	CASSLDRGPPNSPLHF
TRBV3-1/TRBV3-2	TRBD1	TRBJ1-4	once	TGTGCCAGCAGCCATTCGGACAGGAGGGGTGAAAAACTGTTTTTT	CASSHSDRRGEKLFF
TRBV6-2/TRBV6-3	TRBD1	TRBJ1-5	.	TGTGCCAGCAGTTACTCGCCGACAGGGTATAGCAATCAGCCCCAGCATTTT	CASSYSPTGYSNQPQHF
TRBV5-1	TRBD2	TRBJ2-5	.	TGCGCCAGCAGCCCCCAGGGTAGCGGGGCGCGTGGGACCCAGTACTTC	CASSPQGSGARGTQYF
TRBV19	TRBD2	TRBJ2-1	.	TGTGCCAGTAGCTCAGGACTAGCGCCGCCTTCCTACAATGAGCAGTTCTTC	CASSSGLAPPSYNEQFF
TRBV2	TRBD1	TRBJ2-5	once	TGTGCCAGCAGTGGGGGACAGGGGCCCTGGACCCAGTACTTC	CASSGGQGPWTQYF
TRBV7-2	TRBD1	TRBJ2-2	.	TGTGCCAGCAGAAAACGACAGGGGGCGAACGGGGAGCTGTTTTTT	CASRKRQGANGELFF
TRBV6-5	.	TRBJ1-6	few	TGTGCCAGCAGTTACCGGGGTAATTCACCCCTCCACTTT	CASSYRGNSPLHF
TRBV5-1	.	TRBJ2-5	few	TGCGCCAGCAGCTTGGGTGGGACAAGGGGAGAGACCCAGTACTTC	CASSLGGTRGETQYF
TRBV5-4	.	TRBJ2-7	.	TGTGCCAGCAGCTTTGGAGGTGGGTCCATCACGGGGGAGCAGTACTTC	CASSFGGGSITGEQYF
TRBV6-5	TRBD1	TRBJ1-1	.	TGTGCCAGCAGCCAGGGGGCCGTGAACACTGAAGCTTTCTTT	CASSQGAVNTEAFF
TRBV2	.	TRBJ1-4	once	TGTGCCAGCAGTTCTAGGACAGTGCCTAATGAAAAACTGTTTTTT	CASSSRTVPNEKLFF
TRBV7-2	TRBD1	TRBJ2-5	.	TGTGCCAGCAGCGAGACAGGGGTTGGGGAGACCCAGTACTTC	CASSETGVGETQYF
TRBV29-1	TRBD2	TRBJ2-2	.	TGCAGCGTCCGACTAGCGGGAAAGAACACCGGGGAGCTGTTTTTT	CSVRLAGKNTGELFF
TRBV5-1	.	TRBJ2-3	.	TGCGCCACCAGGGGAGGCCTGCCCACAGATACGCAGTATTTT	CATRGGLPTDTQYF
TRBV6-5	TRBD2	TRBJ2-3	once	TGTGCCAGCAGTTACTTAGCGGGGGTCACAGATACGCAGTATTTT	CASSYLAGVTDTQYF
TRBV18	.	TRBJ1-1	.	TGTGCCAGCTCACCCTCTAACGCACCCGGGGGGACTGAAGCTTTCTTT	CASSPSNAPGGTEAFF
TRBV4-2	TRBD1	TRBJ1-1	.	TGTGCCAGCAGCTACAAGGGGGCGGGGAACACTGAAGCTTTCTTT	CASSYKGAGNTEAFF
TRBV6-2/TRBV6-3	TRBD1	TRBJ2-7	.	TGTGCCAGCAGCGACCCACAGGGGGGAGCCTACGAGCAGTACTTC	CASSDPQGGAYEQYF
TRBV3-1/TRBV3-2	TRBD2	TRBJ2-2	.	TGTGCCAGCAGCCCGGAAGCGGGGGCCTTCACCGGGGAGCTGTTTTTT	CASSPEAGAFTGELFF
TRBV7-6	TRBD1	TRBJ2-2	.	TGTGCCAGCAGCCCAAGACAGGGGACTTTGCCCGGGGAGCTGTTTTTT	CASSPRQGTLPGELFF
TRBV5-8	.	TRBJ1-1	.	TGTGCCAGCAGCGCCGACAGGTGGAACACTGAAGCTTTCTTT	CASSADRWNTEAFF
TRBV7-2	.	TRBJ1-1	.	TGTGCCAGCAGCTCCGAGAGAGGCACTGAAGCTTTCTTT	CASSSERGTEAFF
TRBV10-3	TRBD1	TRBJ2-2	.	TGTGCCATCAGTGAGGGGACAGGGGGCGCGGGGGAGCTGTTTTTT	CAISEGTGGAGELFF
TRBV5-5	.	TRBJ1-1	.	TGTGCCAGCAAAAACAGGGTGGTGGGGACTGAAGCTTTCTTT	CASKNRVVGTEAFF
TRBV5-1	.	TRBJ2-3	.	TGCGCCAGCAGCTCCCTTAGCATGCCGCAGTATTTT	CASSSLSMPQYF
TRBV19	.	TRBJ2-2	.	TGTGCCAGTAGTATAGGACGTGTCCGGGGATTCGGCCCGCGAGCCGGGGAGCTGTTTTTT	CASSIGRVRGFGPRAGELFF
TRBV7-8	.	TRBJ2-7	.	TGTGCCAGCAGCTTCCCCCAGGGTGAGCAGTACTTC	CASSFPQGEQYF
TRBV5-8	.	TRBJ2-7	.	TGTGCCAGCAGCTTGGACAGTAACGAGCAGTACTTC	CASSLDSNEQYF
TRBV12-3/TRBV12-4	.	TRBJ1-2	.	TGTGCCAGCAGTTTAGAGCAGGTCGGCTACACCTTC	CASSLEQVGYTF
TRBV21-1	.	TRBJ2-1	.	TGTGCCAGCAGCAAAGATGTAGGGGGTGCCTCCTACAATGAGCAGTTCTTC	CASSKDVGGASYNEQFF
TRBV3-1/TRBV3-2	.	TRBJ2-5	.	TGTGCCAGCAGCCAAGGGATAGGGGGTGAGACCCAGTACTTC	CASSQGIGGETQYF
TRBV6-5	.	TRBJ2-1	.	TGTGCCAGCAGTAGAGACATCCTCTACAATGAGCAGTTCTTC	CASSRDILYNEQFF
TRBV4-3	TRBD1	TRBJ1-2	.	TGCGCCAGCAGCCAAGGATACACCCTCGACAGGGGCAATAATGGCTACACCTTC	CASSQGYTLDRGNNGYTF
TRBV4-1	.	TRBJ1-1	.	TGCGCCAGCAGCCAAGATCGTGTTGGGGCAGGGGACACTGAAGCTTTCTTT	CASSQDRVGAGDTEAFF
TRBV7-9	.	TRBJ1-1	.	TGTGCCAGCAGCCCATACAGGGTATCGAACACTGAAGCTTTCTTT	CASSPYRVSNTEAFF
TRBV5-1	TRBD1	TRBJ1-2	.	TGCGCCAGCAGCTTCATCGCAGGGGGAAACTATGGCTACACCTTC	CASSFIAGGNYGYTF
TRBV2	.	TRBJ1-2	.	TGTGCCAGCAGTCCCCCCCAAGGGGATTTAGGGTATGGCTACACCTTC	CASSPPQGDLGYGYTF
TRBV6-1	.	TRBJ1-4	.	TGTGCCAGCAGTGATACAGGGCTGGCTAATGAAAAACTGTTTTTT	CASSDTGLANEKLFF
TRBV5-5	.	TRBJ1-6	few	TGTGCCAGCAGCAGGCCCGGGACTCTGGATTCACCCCTCCACTTT	CASSRPGTLDSPLHF
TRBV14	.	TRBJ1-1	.	TGTGCCAGCAGCCTTTTTGCGGGCCCTGAAGCTTTCTTT	CASSLFAGPEAFF
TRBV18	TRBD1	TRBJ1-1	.	TGTGCCAGCTCACTCCGTACGGGACAGTTGAACACTGAAGCTTTCTTT	CASSLRTGQLNTEAFF
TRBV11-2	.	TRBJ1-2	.	TGTGCCAGCAGCTTAGTTGTAGGGGTGGACTATGGCTACACCTTC	CASSLVVGVDYGYTF
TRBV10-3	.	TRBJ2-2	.	TGTGCCATCAGTGAGTCAAGAGGGCGTATTGGGACCGGGGAGCTGTTTTTT	CAISESRGRIGTGELFF
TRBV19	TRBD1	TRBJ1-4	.	TGTGCCAGTAGCGACAGGGCCGATAATGAAAAACTGTTTTTT	CASSDRADNEKLFF
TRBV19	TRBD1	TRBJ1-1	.	TGTGCCAGTAGATTTGGACAGGGGGCGTCGGAAGCTTTCTTT	CASRFGQGASEAFF
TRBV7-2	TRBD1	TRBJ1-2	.	TGTGCCAGCAGCTTAGCGGGGGACAGTCCAATCTATGGCTACACCTTC	CASSLAGDSPIYGYTF
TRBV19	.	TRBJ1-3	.	TGTGCCAGTAGTACCTTGACAGGCGCTGGAAACACCATATATTTT	CASSTLTGAGNTIYF
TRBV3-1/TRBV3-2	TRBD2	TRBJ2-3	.	TGTGCCAGCAGCCAAGAAATCCGACTAGCGGGGGGGCCGTATACGCAGTATTTT	CASSQEIRLAGGPYTQYF
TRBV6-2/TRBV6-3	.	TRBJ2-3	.	TGTGCCAGCAGCCGGGGACACAGCACAGATACGCAGTATTTT	CASSRGHSTDTQYF
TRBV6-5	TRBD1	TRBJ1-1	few	TGTGCCAGCAGTTACGGACAGGGGGCAACTGAAGCTTTCTTT	CASSYGQGATEAFF
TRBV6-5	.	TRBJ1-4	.	TGTGCCAGCAGGTTGAGGGAGGGGATAGAAAAACTGTTTTTT	CASRLREGIEKLFF